These 21 T cell receptor beta chains came from one sample sequenced in a study of blood T cell repertoires in COVID-19. TCRdb keeps only in-frame clones here, not all; method: immunoSEQ multiplex PCR. The top ten clones hold 8.6% of a sample with fewer than 200,000 clones, about 78% of them seen once. Sample: peripheral blood. These receptors all stem from a woman between 50 and 59 years old with active or convalescent COVID-19.

V gene TRBV29-1 combines with J gene TRBJ2-3; perhaps TRBD1 as D (5 bases). This CDR3 is built from 14 residues. The V end was cut by 4 bases, the J end by 0 bases, with 11 bases between. CDR1 SQVTM and CDR2 ANQGSEA come from the germline V gene. CDR3 DNA sequence: TGCAGCGTTGGGACACCAGCTAGCACAGATACGCAGTATTTT. This translates into CSVGTPASTDTQYF.

The chain recombines TRBV27 with TRBJ2-1; 7 nucleotides match TRBD1. There are 15 residues in the CDR3. The J segment lost 1 base and the V segment lost 2 bases, leaving 2 bases of the junction unmatched. Germline V gene data show CDR1 as MNHEY and CDR2 as SMNVEV (reference sequence). CDR3 coding DNA: TGTGCCAGCAGTTTAAGGGGGCTGTCCTACAATGAGCAGTTCTTC. Translation: CASSLRGLSYNEQFF.

The rearrangement links TRBV5-1 to TRBJ2-3; 11 nucleotides line up with TRBD2. The junction had 6 bases not matched to a gene; V was cut back by 3 bases and J by 3 bases. The CDR3 runs to 16 residues. Germline V gene lookup returns CDR1 SGHRS and CDR2 YFSETQ. DNA for the CDR3: TGCGCCAGCAGCTCAGACTCTAGCGGGAGGACAGATACGCAGTATTTT. Translation: CASSSDSSGRTDTQYF.

The rearrangement links TRBV11-3 to TRBJ1-1, with D perhaps TRBD1 (5 bases). The CDR3 spans 14 residues. Trimming cost V 5 bases and J 4 bases, with 14 bases left between them. The germline gives CDR1 SGHNT, CDR2 YENEEA. As DNA, the CDR3 is TGTGCCAGCAGCCCCTTAGGGGCCCCCACTGAAGCTTTCTTT. It is translated as CASSPLGAPTEAFF.

This chain connects TRBV15 to TRBJ1-2; D gene uncertain. The CDR3 runs 15 residues. Germline CDR1 and CDR2: LNHNV and YYDKDF (reference sequence). The V gene lost 0 bases and the J gene lost 5 bases, with 13 bases spanning the gap. The CDR3 spells CATSRDWRAVYGYTF. CDR3 DNA sequence: TGTGCCACCAGCAGAGATTGGCGGGCCGTTTATGGCTACACCTTC.

The genes are TRBV28 and TRBJ1-2; D is perhaps TRBD1 (5 bases). This CDR3 is 16 amino acids long. V lost 1 base, J lost 1 base, and 13 bases lay in between. Germline V CDR1 and CDR2: MDHEN, SYDVKM. The DNA for the CDR3 is TGTGCCAGCAGTTTATCCCTCGGCGGGGGTAACTATGGCTACACCTTC. This encodes CASSLSLGGGNYGYTF.

The chain links TRBV4-2 to TRBJ1-1; no definite D call. The germline V and J ends were trimmed by 2 bases and 6 bases, with 10 bases remaining between them. The V gene's germline CDR1 is LGHNA and CDR2 YNFKEQ. The CDR3 loop spans 13 amino acids. This CDR3 is CASSQSPGAEAFF. The CDR3 DNA reads TGTGCCAGCAGCCAATCCCCAGGCGCTGAAGCTTTCTTT.

V usage is TRBV27 and J usage is TRBJ1-1, with D perhaps matching TRBD1 (5 bases). Germline CDR1 and CDR2: MNHEY and SMNVEV (reference sequence). There are 14 residues in the CDR3. V lost 3 bases, J lost 6 bases, and 14 bases lay in between. This CDR3 is CASSLGRGGSEAFF. As DNA, the CDR3 is TGTGCCAGCAGTTTGGGGAGGGGAGGCTCTGAAGCTTTCTTT.

The gene calls are TRBV5-1 and TRBJ2-1; 12 positions match TRBD1. Germline V CDR1 and CDR2: SGHRS, YFSETQ. The CDR3 totals 15 residues. The trim removed 4 bases at V and 6 bases at J, leaving 5 bases unmatched. CDR3 sequence: CASSAGTGGRNEQFF. The CDR3 DNA reads as TGCGCCAGCAGCGCCGGGACAGGGGGCCGCAATGAGCAGTTCTTC.

This sequence joins TRBV7-2 and TRBJ1-2, with TRBD1 as a possible D gene (6 bases). The germline V gene has CDR1 SGHTA and CDR2 FQGNSA. The CDR3 spans 15 residues. V was trimmed by 3 bases and J by 4 bases, leaving 15 bases between them. The CDR3 reads CASSLDRSYGYGYTF. The CDR3, as DNA: TGTGCCAGCAGCTTGGACAGAAGCTACGGCTATGGCTACACCTTC. The entire variable domain, with the rest obtained from reference TRBV7-2 and TRBJ1-2, is as follows: GAGVSQSPSNKVTEKGKDVELRCDPISGHTALYWYRQSLGQGLEFLIYFQGNSAPDKSGLPSDRFSAERTGGSVSTLTIQRTQQEDSAVYLCASSLDRSYGYGYTFGSGTRLTVV.

The chain joins TRBV19 to TRBJ1-2, with D possibly being TRBD1 (6 bases). V was pared by 7 bases and J by 7 bases, with 16 bases between. The germline CDR1 and CDR2 sequences are LNHDA and SQIVND (reference sequence). The CDR3 has 13 amino acids. The CDR3 loop reads CASTTPGTLGYTF. As DNA, the CDR3 is TGTGCCAGTACCACCCCCGGGACACTTGGCTACACCTTC.

This chain joins TRBV30 and TRBJ1-1; 8 nucleotides line up with TRBD1. The CDR3 has 14 residues. V lost 2 bases and J lost 0; bases outside the gene matches: 2. CDR1 is GTSNPN and CDR2 is SVGIG in the germline V gene (reference sequence). The CDR3 loop is CAWSTGQVNTEAFF. Here the CDR3 DNA reads TGTGCCTGGAGTACGGGACAGGTGAACACTGAAGCTTTCTTT.

The chain carries TRBV7-2 and TRBJ2-2; TRBD2 matches at 15 bases. The CDR3 is 19 amino acids. V shed 6 bases, J shed 2 bases, and the junction held 10 bases outside the gene matches. The germline CDR1 and CDR2 sequences are SGHTA and FQGNSA. The CDR3 nucleotides read TGTGCCAGCAGTCGAAGGGGACTAGCGGGAGGACTCAACACCGGGGAGCTGTTTTTT. Its translation: CASSRRGLAGGLNTGELFF.

This chain links TRBV20-1 with TRBJ2-7; TRBD1 matches at 11 bases. Germline CDR1 DFQATT, CDR2 SNEGSKA (reference sequence). CDR3 length: 14 residues. The V segment lost 3 bases and the J segment 5 bases; nucleotides outside the gene matches: 6. The CDR3 nucleotides are TGCAGTGCTAGTCGGACAGGGGGCGGGAACGAGCAGTACTTC. The encoded protein is CSASRTGGGNEQYF.

V and J are TRBV6-5 and TRBJ1-5; D not resolved. The length of the CDR3 is 14 residues. Trimming stripped 0 bases from V and 4 bases from J, with 7 bases between. Looked up from germline, CDR1 is MNHEY and CDR2 is SVGAGI. The CDR3 region is CASSYSGENQPQHF. The CDR3 nucleotides are TGTGCCAGCAGTTACTCCGGTGAGAATCAGCCCCAGCATTTT.

This clone was observed a single time. V is TRBV30 and J is TRBJ1-6, with 8 nucleotides matching TRBD1. Germline CDR1 and CDR2: GTSNPN and SVGIG (reference sequence). V gave up 3 bases and J gave up 6 bases; unmatched junction bases: 4. The CDR3 has 14 residues. CDR3 sequence (DNA): TGTGCCTGGAGCCTTGACAGGGGTAATTCACCCCTCCACTTT. Its protein is CAWSLDRGNSPLHF.

The DNA for the CDR3 is TGTGCCAGCAGCTTAGAATTTGGGGGGTACAATGAGCAGTTCTTC. This translates into CASSLEFGGYNEQFF. The chain uses TRBV11-3 and TRBJ2-1; perhaps TRBD2 as D (6 bases). Trimming removed 0 bases at V and 4 bases at J, with 10 bases between. This CDR3 spans 15 amino acids. Germline loops: CDR1 SGHNT, CDR2 YENEEA.

This clone was picked up a small number of times. V gene TRBV19 combines with J gene TRBJ2-1, with 7 bases fitting TRBD1. J gave up 0 bases and V 8 bases, and 7 bases lay outside the gene matches. This CDR3 has 15 amino acids. Per the germline V gene, CDR1 is LNHDA and CDR2 is SQIVND (reference sequence). CDR3 in DNA: TGTGCCAGTCAGCCAGGGGGATTCTCCTACAATGAGCAGTTCTTC. It translates to CASQPGGFSYNEQFF.

This chain connects TRBV15 to TRBJ1-1; D may be TRBD1 (5 bases). Germline CDR1 and CDR2: LNHNV and YYDKDF (reference sequence). Trimming left V 8 bases short and J 5 bases short, with 18 bases between. This CDR3 has 14 amino acids. The DNA for the CDR3 is TGTGCCACCTCTCTGGAGGGGCCGGAGACTGAAGCTTTCTTT. Its translation: CATSLEGPETEAFF.

This clone showed up just a few times. The chain joins TRBV5-6 to TRBJ1-2; 9 nucleotides align to TRBD1. V lost 4 bases, J lost 4 bases, and 14 bases stayed unmatched. The CDR3 sequence is 17 residues long. CDR1 is SGHDT, CDR2 YYEEEE, per germline. CDR3 sequence: CASSVRTGALPLYGYTF. The CDR3 DNA follows: TGTGCCAGCAGCGTAAGGACAGGGGCCCTTCCCCTCTATGGCTACACCTTC.

Details on this clone: This CDR3 is also generated by other DNA sequences in the sample. This rearrangement joins TRBV4-2 to TRBJ2-5; D possibly corresponds to TRBD1 (6 bases). Germline CDR1 LGHNA, CDR2 YNFKEQ. V gave up 0 bases and J gave up 2 bases, with 10 bases separating them. This CDR3 region has 15 residues. CDR3 in amino acids: CASSQDRGSQETQYF. The CDR3 DNA reads TGTGCCAGCAGCCAAGATAGGGGGTCACAAGAGACCCAGTACTTC.